The 21 T cell receptor beta chains in this list originate from one sample, sequenced in a study of CD8 T cells in ankylosing spondylitis. A single record per CDR3 protein comes from TCRdb applying MiXCR to the 5' RACE reads. The sample holds around 330,000 distinct CDR3 sequences, around a tenth seen once. The sequenced sample consisted of blood, either unsorted or a sorted T cell fraction (not recorded which). All receptors come from a female donor with ankylosing spondylitis or in good health (not recorded which).

In its sample, this clonotype was seen many times. V is TRBV6-2 or TRBV6-3 and J is TRBJ2-3; TRBD2 agrees at 13 bases. The CDR3 totals 15 residues. The V gene end was trimmed by 8 bases and the J gene end by 3 bases; junction bases not matched to a gene: 5. Germline-derived CDR1 and CDR2 are MNHEY and SVGEGT. CDR3 residues: CASDLGLAGTDTQYF. As DNA, the CDR3 is TGTGCCAGCGACCTGGGACTAGCGGGGACAGATACGCAGTATTTT.

Ten or more counts support this clonotype. The chain employs TRBV10-3 and TRBJ2-3; 8 nucleotides align to TRBD1. Germline lookup yields CDR1 ENHRY and CDR2 SYGVKD. V trimming: 4 bases; J trimming: 3 bases; junction bases outside the gene matches: 3. This CDR3 is built from 14 residues. The CDR3 DNA sequence: TGTGCCATCAGTGGGACAGGGCGGACAGATACGCAGTATTTT. Its protein is CAISGTGRTDTQYF.

This clonotype was found many times. The chain carries TRBV10-3 and TRBJ2-1; 10 bases are a match to TRBD1. The V gene's germline CDR1 is ENHRY and CDR2 SYGVKD. V was clipped by 11 bases and J by 7 bases; unmatched bases: 8. The CDR3 has 13 amino acids. The CDR3 is CAVRDRGRNEQFF. The CDR3 bases are TGTGCCGTCCGGGACAGGGGCAGGAATGAGCAGTTCTTC.

This clonotype came up a few times. The V and J genes are TRBV12-3 or TRBV12-4 and TRBJ2-1; maybe TRBD2 (6 bases). Trimming took off 8 bases at V and 9 bases at J, with 11 bases between the two ends. This CDR3 has 11 amino acids. The DNA of the CDR3 is TGTGCCAGCGGTCCTAGCGTTGAGCAGTTCTTC. This sequence encodes CASGPSVEQFF.

This clonotype has ten or more counts. The chain carries TRBV5-1 and TRBJ1-1; D is perhaps TRBD1 (5 bases). This CDR3 has 16 amino acids. CDR1 and CDR2 (germline): SGHRS, YFSETQ. V lost 0 bases, J lost 5 bases, and 17 bases lay in between. The CDR3 spells CASSLEWRVGGTEAFF. The CDR3 DNA reads TGCGCCAGCAGCTTGGAATGGAGGGTTGGGGGAACTGAAGCTTTCTTT.

The CDR3 region has the DNA TGTGCCAGCAGCTACGAGAAGGGTCTTCGTTCACCCCTCCACTTT. Translating it yields CASSYEKGLRSPLHF. The chain has TRBV11-2 and TRBJ1-6; no reliable D call. The CDR3 is 15 amino acids. V was trimmed by 4 bases and J by 9 bases, leaving 16 bases between them. The V gene's germline CDR1 is SGHAT and CDR2 FQNNGV.

This chain joins TRBV6-5 and TRBJ2-1, with TRBD2 identical over 11 bases. This CDR3 is 17 amino acids long. Germline CDR1 reads MNHEY; CDR2 reads SVGAGI. The V segment lost 0 bases and the J segment 9 bases; nucleotides outside the gene matches: 10. The DNA for the CDR3 is TGTGCCAGCAGTTACTCCCCCGGGGGGACTAGCGGCCGTGAGCAGTTCTTC. Amino acid sequence: CASSYSPGGTSGREQFF.

The table lists this clonotype with many counts. The chain is built from TRBV5-1 and TRBJ2-1, with TRBD1 matching 7 bases. The CDR3 is 15 amino acids. Germline V gene lookup returns CDR1 SGHRS and CDR2 YFSETQ. With 2 bases clipped from V and 7 bases from J, the junction kept 9 bases outside the gene matches. The CDR3 here is CASSFGEGASNEQFF. In DNA, the CDR3 is TGCGCCAGCAGCTTCGGAGAGGGGGCGTCGAATGAGCAGTTCTTC.

This clonotype was seen at least ten times. The CDR3 spells CASSLRSTGELFF. CDR3 nucleotides: TGTGCCAGCAGTTTACGGAGCACCGGGGAGCTGTTTTTT. V and J are TRBV12-3 or TRBV12-4 and TRBJ2-2; D is unclear. The CDR3 covers 13 residues. V was shortened by 2 bases and J by 4 bases, with 5 bases between the two germline ends.

This clonotype appeared many times. The gene calls are TRBV21-1 and TRBJ1-4; TRBD1 was called by the table and not checked on the DNA. TRBV21-1 is assigned pseudogene status. There are 15 residues in the CDR3. CDR3: CASSTGQGSWEKLFF. The CDR3, as DNA: TGTGCCAGCAGCACGGGACAGGGGTCGTGGGAAAAACTGTTTTTT.

This clonotype was counted ten times or more. The chain recombines TRBV7-2 with TRBJ2-3, with D unclear. CDR1 SGHTA and CDR2 FQGNSA come from the germline V gene. V shed 1 base and J shed 0 bases, with 8 bases lying between them. This CDR3 spans 15 amino acids. The CDR3 DNA sequence: TGTGCCAGCAGCTTAGGGCAGTCTAGCACAGATACGCAGTATTTT. It is translated as CASSLGQSSTDTQYF.

Many counts were recorded for this clonotype. CDR3 nucleotides: TGCGCCAGCAGCCCCCGGAAACCACAAGAGACCCAGTACTTC. Its protein product is CASSPRKPQETQYF. V usage is TRBV5-1 and J usage is TRBJ2-5, with no clear D. Germline V gives CDR1 SGHRS, CDR2 YFSETQ. V was shortened by 4 bases and J by 2 bases, with 12 bases between the two germline ends. The CDR3 covers 14 residues.

This clonotype was seen many times. This chain connects TRBV10-3 to TRBJ2-1; TRBD2 agrees at 7 bases. Losses at the gene ends were 9 bases for V and 5 bases for J; bases not matched to a gene: 7. CDR1 is ENHRY and CDR2 is SYGVKD in the germline V gene. This CDR3 has 13 residues. CDR3 amino acids: CAIAGTTHNEQFF. CDR3 coding DNA: TGTGCCATAGCCGGGACTACGCACAATGAGCAGTTCTTC.

This chain connects TRBV5-1 to TRBJ2-2; 8 bases align to TRBD1. The CDR3 length is 14 residues. V lost 5 bases to trimming and J lost 3 bases; unmatched junction nucleotides: 3. Germline values: CDR1 SGHRS, CDR2 YFSETQ. CDR3 sequence (DNA): TGCGCCAGCAGGACAGGGGTGGACACCGGGGAGCTGTTTTTT. This gives the protein CASRTGVDTGELFF.

This clonotype was picked up many times. The chain has TRBV27 and TRBJ1-2, with 9 bases identical to TRBD1. V dropped 6 bases and J dropped 6; count of bases not matched to a gene: 8. CDR3 length equals 14 residues. Germline-derived CDR1 and CDR2 are MNHEY and SMNVEV (reference sequence). The CDR3 nucleotides are TGTGCCAGCAGCTACCTACAGGGGGCTGATGGCTACACCTTC. It is translated as CASSYLQGADGYTF.

This clonotype was recorded many times. The V call is TRBV28, the J call TRBJ2-2, with a possible D match to TRBD1 (5 bases). Trimming left V 4 bases short and J 5 bases short, with 11 bases between. The CDR3 extends over 14 amino acids. Germline CDR1 reads MDHEN; CDR2 reads SYDVKM. This chain's CDR3 is CASSWQGNTGELFF. The CDR3 coding sequence is TGTGCCAGCAGTTGGCAGGGAAATACCGGGGAGCTGTTTTTT.

This clonotype was found many times. The CDR3 nucleotides read TGTGCCATCAGTTCGTTCGGGGGGGGATACGAGCAGTACTTC. It yields the protein CAISSFGGGYEQYF. The chain recombines TRBV10-3 with TRBJ2-7; 8 nucleotides match TRBD2. CDR1 and CDR2 from the germline V gene are ENHRY and SYGVKD. Trimming cost V 5 bases and J 4 bases; bases outside gene matches: 7. This CDR3 contains 14 residues.

V and J are TRBV2 and TRBJ1-5; D remains ambiguous. Trimming took 3 bases from V and 2 from J, leaving 11 bases between them. Germline loops: CDR1 SNHLY, CDR2 FYNNEI. This CDR3 is 15 amino acids long. CDR3 nucleotide sequence: TGTGCCAGCAGTGACCCCGACGGGGGCAATCAGCCCCAGCATTTT. It encodes CASSDPDGGNQPQHF.

This clonotype was found many times. This chain joins TRBV3-1 and TRBJ2-1, with D maybe TRBD1 (5 bases). Germline loops: CDR1 LGHDT, CDR2 YNNKEL (reference sequence). The CDR3 spans 12 residues. V was trimmed by 4 bases and J by 12 bases, leaving 13 bases between them. The CDR3 coding sequence is TGTGCCAGCAGCCTATTTCGTAGGGGGCAGTTCTTC. Protein product: CASSLFRRGQFF.

This clonotype showed up many times. This chain connects TRBV20-1 to TRBJ2-3; 9 bases are a match to TRBD2. The CDR3 totals 17 residues. Losses at the gene ends were 0 bases for V and 8 bases for J; bases not matched to a gene: 15. CDR1 DFQATT and CDR2 SNEGSKA come from the germline V gene (reference sequence). The CDR3, as DNA: TGCAGTGCTAGAGATCCAAAACTAGCGGGCAATCCGGGTACGCAGTATTTT. It is translated as CSARDPKLAGNPGTQYF.

This rearrangement joins TRBV28 to TRBJ2-1, with a tentative D call TRBD2 (5 bases). Germline V CDR1 and CDR2: MDHEN, SYDVKM. This CDR3 region has 14 residues. The V and J ends lost 7 bases and 2 bases respectively, with 12 bases between them. The CDR3 bases are TGTGCCAGCACCGGGCTAGCCCCCTACAATGAGCAGTTCTTC. Translated: CASTGLAPYNEQFF.